One TCR beta chain is described in this entry. Its specificity is not known. The data were taken from a study of shared clonotypes between healthy human individuals. About the study: Every donor yielded three CD4 naive, three CD4 memory, two CD8 naive and one CD8 memory plate. Whole-study results and caveats: It was expected that sequencing depth would affect clonotype sharing among donors. A limitation of the genetic and exposure-history diversity represented arose from few donors. The study found lower generation probabilities in non-shared clonotypes than in those shared by all four donors.

The CDR3 is 13 amino acids. From germline, CDR1 is SGHTA and CDR2 FQGTGA. V was shortened by 4 bases and J by 15 bases, with 19 bases between the two germline ends. Produced via immunoSEQ multiplex PCR; TCRdb's table is partial and in-frame only. This sample carries 1.6 million or so clones, less than 99% of them seen once, and the ten largest clones take roughly 0.35%. Sequencing used naive CD4+ T cells sorted from blood. Subset specified: CD45RA+ positively selected. This rearrangement joins TRBV7-3 to TRBJ2-1, with a weak D call TRBD1 (5 bases). The receptor was derived from a man aged 25 to 45 in good health. CDR3 loop: CASSSSPGIEWFF. CDR3 sequence (DNA): TGTGCCAGCAGCTCTTCACCAGGGATAGAATGGTTCTTC.